The next 17 T cell receptor beta chains were all read from a single sample in a study of cytomegalovirus exposure and HLA in healthy donors. Primers included in the PCR were 60 Vbeta and 13 Jbeta primers. Measured with immunoSEQ multiplex PCR; TCRdb has only the in-frame clones, and not every one. The sample records under 200,000 clones, around 69% being singletons. The specimen was PBMCs. These receptors all come from a woman in her twenties or thirties in good health and CMV-seronegative.

This clone has only a few counts. The rearrangement uses TRBV4-2 and TRBJ2-1; possibly TRBD2 for D (6 bases). CDR1 and CDR2 (germline): LGHNA, YNFKEQ. The CDR3 is 13 residues long. The germline V and J ends were trimmed by 3 bases and 10 bases, with 13 bases remaining between them. CDR3 bases: TGTGCCAGCAGCCAGTCCGGGAGCGGGGAGCAGTTCTTC. Protein product: CASSQSGSGEQFF.

This chain uses TRBV4-1 with TRBJ1-1; D remains unclear. CDR1 is MGHRA and CDR2 is YSYEKL in the germline V gene. V was clipped by 4 bases and J by 3 bases, with 18 bases between them. This CDR3 contains 16 residues. CDR3 residues: CASSRVGRPWDTEAFF. The CDR3 nucleotides are TGCGCCAGCAGCCGGGTAGGGAGGCCTTGGGACACTGAAGCTTTCTTT.

The rearrangement joins TRBV14 to TRBJ1-2; tentatively, D is TRBD1 (5 bases). The V gene's germline CDR1 is SGHDN and CDR2 FVKESK. The V and J ends lost 4 bases and 0 bases respectively, with 12 bases between them. This CDR3 has 15 residues. CDR3 nucleotide sequence: TGTGCCAGCAGCCCCGAGTGGGGGGCTAACTATGGCTACACCTTC. Amino acids: CASSPEWGANYGYTF.

This clone was found a few times. The rearrangement joins TRBV28 to TRBJ2-5; 14 bases align to TRBD2. The DNA end is a closer match to TRBJ2-7, so the J assignment may be wrong. This CDR3 comprises 16 residues. CDR1 is MDHEN, CDR2 SYDVKM, per germline. The CDR3 is CASSSRLAGGYYEQYF. CDR3 coding DNA: TGTGCCAGCAGTTCGCGACTAGCGGGAGGGTACTACGAGCAGTACTTC.

This sequence joins TRBV7-2 and TRBJ2-7; 9 positions match TRBD2. The CDR3 is 15 residues long. CDR1 is SGHTA, CDR2 FQGNSA, per germline. V trimming: 8 bases; J trimming: 0 bases; junction bases outside the gene matches: 8. CDR3: CASGYSGSSSYEQYF. The CDR3 DNA sequence: TGTGCCAGCGGCTATAGCGGGAGTAGCTCCTACGAGCAGTACTTC.

This clone was detected only a few times. This chain uses TRBV6-1 with TRBJ1-3, with D hard to call. The germline V gene encodes CDR1 MNHNS and CDR2 SASEGT. Trimming left V 6 bases short and J 0 bases short, with 12 bases between. This CDR3 region has 15 residues. The CDR3 spells CASSPGASSGNTIYF. The CDR3 DNA reads TGTGCCAGCAGCCCCGGAGCCAGCTCTGGAAACACCATATATTTT.

This clone has more than one count but fewer than ten. The V and J genes are TRBV7-9 and TRBJ2-2, with TRBD2 matching 11 bases. V dropped 10 bases and J dropped 3; count of bases not matched to a gene: 10. CDR1 is SEHNR, CDR2 FQNEAQ, per germline (reference sequence). This CDR3 has 16 residues. The CDR3 region has the DNA TGTGCCACCGTTTCCATAGCGGGAGGGTACACCGGGGAGCTGTTTTTT. Amino acid sequence: CATVSIAGGYTGELFF. Combining the CDR3 with reference TRBV7-9 and TRBJ2-2 gives the whole variable domain DTGVSQNPRHKITKRGQNVTFRCDPISEHNRLYWYRQTLGQGPEFLTYFQNEAQLEKSRLLSDRFSAERPKGSFSTLEIQRTEQGDSAMYLCATVSIAGGYTGELFFGEGSRLTVL.

V gene TRBV28 combines with J gene TRBJ1-5, with unresolved D. The germline gives CDR1 MDHEN, CDR2 SYDVKM. The CDR3 has 16 amino acids. V lost 1 base to trimming and J lost 0 bases, with 10 bases between them. The CDR3 sequence: CASSLYTDYSNQPQHF. The CDR3 bases are TGTGCCAGCAGTTTATACACAGACTATAGCAATCAGCCCCAGCATTTT.

The J gene is TRBJ1-3, the V gene TRBV5-1; D not certain. Trimming stripped 0 bases from V and 3 bases from J, with 7 bases between. Germline V gene lookup returns CDR1 SGHRS and CDR2 YFSETQ. The CDR3 contains 14 residues. The CDR3 sequence: CASSLDTFGNTIYF. CDR3 sequence (DNA): TGCGCCAGCAGCTTGGACACATTTGGAAACACCATATATTTT.

The rearrangement links TRBV4-2 to TRBJ2-7; 11 nucleotides agree with TRBD1. Germline trimming cut 3 bases from V and 2 bases from J; bases unmatched to any gene: 6. The CDR3 is 16 residues long. Germline V gene sequence: CDR1 LGHNA, CDR2 YNFKEQ. CDR3 loop: CASSHTPGQGAYEQYF. The CDR3 nucleotides are TGTGCCAGCAGCCACACCCCGGGACAGGGGGCCTACGAGCAGTACTTC.

This chain connects TRBV7-9 to TRBJ1-2; tentatively, D is TRBD1 (5 bases). This CDR3 region has 16 residues. Germline V gene lookup returns CDR1 SEHNR and CDR2 FQNEAQ (reference sequence). V dropped 0 bases and J dropped 2 bases, with 13 bases sitting between them. The CDR3 here is CASSLALGQSNYGYTF. The CDR3 bases are TGTGCCAGCAGCTTAGCGCTCGGACAATCGAACTATGGCTACACCTTC.

The chain is built from TRBV4-3 and TRBJ1-5; TRBD1 matches at 9 bases. The germline V gene encodes CDR1 LGHNA and CDR2 YSLEER. The V and J ends lost 4 bases and 4 bases, in that order; junction bases with no gene match: 2. The CDR3 contains 14 residues. The chain's CDR3 is CASSLGQGNQPQHF. The CDR3 nucleotides read TGCGCCAGCAGCCTCGGACAGGGGAATCAGCCCCAGCATTTT.

The chain links TRBV7-9 to TRBJ1-1; D ambiguous. This CDR3 contains 15 residues. V lost 6 bases and J 2 bases, leaving 16 bases between the germline ends. Germline lookup yields CDR1 SEHNR and CDR2 FQNEAQ (reference sequence). In nucleotides, the CDR3 is TGTGCCAGCAGTTCGGCTGGGCGGGCTAACACTGAAGCTTTCTTT. Its protein is CASSSAGRANTEAFF.

This sequence joins TRBV28 and TRBJ2-7; D remains ambiguous. Germline CDR1 is MDHEN and CDR2 is SYDVKM. Trimming cost V 6 bases and J 6 bases, with 12 bases left between them. The CDR3 has 12 amino acids. CDR3 residues: CASRVALAEQYF. For the CDR3, the DNA is TGTGCCAGCAGAGTCGCACTCGCCGAGCAGTACTTC.

The J gene is TRBJ2-3, the V gene TRBV9, with D possibly matching TRBD1 (6 bases). V lost 0 bases and J 2 bases, leaving 10 bases between the germline ends. CDR3 length: 15 amino acids. The V gene's germline CDR1 is SGDLS and CDR2 YYNGEE. The CDR3 DNA follows: TGTGCCAGCAGCGTAGGATGGGGGCCCACAGATACGCAGTATTTT. Its protein product is CASSVGWGPTDTQYF. The full variable domain, in which reference TRBV9 and TRBJ2-3 provide the parts outside the CDR3, is DSGVTQTPKHLITATGQRVTLRCSPRSGDLSVYWYQQSLDQGLQFLIQYYNGEERAKGNILERFSAQQFPDLHSELNLSSLELGDSALYFCASSVGWGPTDTQYFGPGTRLTVL.

The table lists this clone with a few counts. The chain is built from TRBV4-1 and TRBJ2-3, with a possible D match to TRBD2 (5 bases). With 1 base removed from V and 6 bases from J, the gap between germline ends came to 20 bases. Germline CDR1 MGHRA, CDR2 YSYEKL. The CDR3 length is 17 residues. CDR3 sequence reads: CASSQVGIQLAGDTQYF. For the CDR3, the DNA is TGCGCCAGCAGCCAAGTCGGGATTCAACTGGCCGGGGATACGCAGTATTTT.

CDR3 sequence: CSVGGLAGGTGELFF. The CDR3 DNA follows: TGCAGCGTTGGGGGACTAGCGGGGGGCACCGGGGAGCTGTTTTTT. The rearrangement joins TRBV29-1 to TRBJ2-2; TRBD2 matches 15 bases. CDR1 and CDR2 (germline): SQVTM, ANQGSEA. The V segment lost 4 bases and the J segment 4 bases; nucleotides outside the gene matches: 1. CDR3 length: 15 amino acids.